This passage covers 3 T cell receptor beta chains from one sample sequenced in a study of shared clonotypes between healthy human individuals. Clones were sequenced by immunoSEQ multiplex PCR, and TCRdb holds only the in-frame ones, with some missing. The repertoire holds just over 2,000,000 clones, with about 95% as singletons. Terminally differentiated effector memory CD45RA+ cells were left out of the naive CD8 fraction, which was CD45RO-negative and positively selected for CCR7. What was sequenced was naive CD8+ T cells sorted from blood. Receptors were obtained from a man younger than 35 in good health.

The rearrangement uses TRBV21-1 and TRBJ2-2. TRBV21-1 constitutes a pseudogene. The CDR3 length is 14 residues. The CDR3 is CASSKGRNTGELFF. Written as DNA, the CDR3 is TGTGCCAGCAGCAAAGGCCGGAACACCGGGGAGCTGTTTTTT.

This chain links TRBV15 with TRBJ1-4, with D maybe TRBD1 (5 bases). Trimming took off 3 bases at V and 8 bases at J, with 10 bases between the two ends. The CDR3 has 13 amino acids. Germline CDR1 is LNHNV and CDR2 is YYDKDF (reference sequence). CDR3 loop: CATSRGDSEKLFF. In DNA, the CDR3 is TGTGCCACCAGCAGGGGGGACTCCGAAAAACTGTTTTTT. Combining the CDR3 with reference TRBV15 and TRBJ1-4 gives the whole variable domain DAMVIQNPRYQVTQFGKPVTLSCSQTLNHNVMYWYQQKSSQAPKLLFHYYDKDFNNEADTPDNFQSRRPNTSFCFLDIRSPGLGDTAMYLCATSRGDSEKLFFGSGTQLSVL.

The gene calls are TRBV4-1 and TRBJ2-7; D assignment may be TRBD1 or TRBD2 (7 bases each). Looked up from germline, CDR1 is MGHRA and CDR2 is YSYEKL. Deletions cut 0 bases from V and 5 bases from J, with 17 bases between. The CDR3 length is 16 residues. The DNA of the CDR3 is TGCGCCAGCAGCCAAGATAGGAACAGGGGAGGGGACGAGCAGTACTTC. This sequence encodes CASSQDRNRGGDEQYF.